The 7 T cell receptor beta chains below all came from one sample that was sequenced in a study of response to subunit inactivated influenza vaccine. TCRdb processed the RT-PCR reads anew with MiXCR; each CDR3 protein has one entry. The sample lists 860,000 or so distinct CDR3 sequences, 21% seen once, with 10% to 13% in the top ten. Sample: PBMCs from blood, taken roughly 5 days after vaccination. These receptor sequences come from a man in his fifties or sixties who received an inactivated influenza vaccine.

In this sample, this clonotype turned up a few times. This chain joins TRBV15 and TRBJ2-7; no definite D call. CDR3 length: 15 amino acids. Germline V gene data show CDR1 as LNHNV and CDR2 as YYDKDF (reference sequence). Trimming left V 6 bases short and J 1 base short, with 16 bases between. The CDR3 protein is CATRERPGSSYEQYF. The CDR3 DNA reads TGTGCCACCAGAGAAAGACCCGGGTCTTCCTACGAGCAGTACTTC.

The chain uses TRBV11-2 and TRBJ2-2; 7 positions match TRBD2. CDR1 is SGHAT, CDR2 FQNNGV, per germline. The CDR3 spans 18 residues. Trimming took 1 base from V and 0 from J; bases not matched to a gene: 8. CDR3 sequence reads: CASSLVGRTSSNTGELFF. CDR3 bases: TGTGCCAGCAGCTTAGTAGGCCGGACTAGTTCGAACACCGGGGAGCTGTTTTTT. Full variable domain (remainder filled in from reference TRBV11-2 and TRBJ2-2): EAGVAQSPRYKIIEKRQSVAFWCNPISGHATLYWYQQILGQGPKLLIQFQNNGVVDDSQLPKDRFSAERLKGVDSTLKIQPAKLEDSAVYLCASSLVGRTSSNTGELFFGEGSRLTVL.

This clonotype was picked up a small number of times. The chain carries TRBV4-3 and TRBJ2-7; 7 nucleotides agree with TRBD1. The CDR3 covers 17 residues. V lost 4 bases and J lost 0; bases outside the gene matches: 12. Germline V gene sequence: CDR1 LGHNA, CDR2 YSLEER. CDR3 DNA sequence: TGCGCCAGCAGCCGCCGTCCTGGACAGGCAACCTCCTACGAGCAGTACTTC. Its protein is CASSRRPGQATSYEQYF.

The chain recombines TRBV28 with TRBJ2-5, with D perhaps TRBD1 (6 bases). Per germline, CDR1 MDHEN and CDR2 SYDVKM. Trimming removed 3 bases from V and 0 bases from J, with 11 bases in between. This CDR3 spans 15 amino acids. CDR3 DNA sequence: TGTGCCAGCAGTTTTCTCCGGACAGACCAAGAGACCCAGTACTTC. The encoded protein is CASSFLRTDQETQYF.

The chain is built from TRBV5-1 and TRBJ2-7, with 7 bases aligning to TRBD1. This CDR3 region has 13 residues. Unmatched junction bases numbered 5, after V lost 4 bases and J lost 4 bases. Germline assignment: CDR1 SGHRS and CDR2 YFSETQ. CDR3 coding DNA: TGCGCCAGCAGCGGAGACAGGGTTTACGAGCAGTACTTC. It specifies CASSGDRVYEQYF.

There are a few counts of this clonotype. V gene TRBV29-1 combines with J gene TRBJ2-7; 10 positions match TRBD1. Germline values: CDR1 SQVTM, CDR2 ANQGSEA. The CDR3 is 13 residues long. V trimming: 7 bases; J trimming: 5 bases; junction bases outside the gene matches: 8. The chain's CDR3 is CSASGTGEDEQYF. The CDR3, as DNA: TGCAGCGCTTCCGGGACAGGGGAAGACGAGCAGTACTTC.

The chain couples TRBV20-1 to TRBJ2-3, with 8 nucleotides matching TRBD1. Trimming at V came to 4 bases and at J to 2 bases, leaving 5 bases not matched to a gene. The length of the CDR3 is 14 residues. Germline V gives CDR1 DFQATT, CDR2 SNEGSKA (reference sequence). The CDR3 loop is CSAIDRGFTDTQYF. The CDR3 coding sequence is TGCAGTGCTATCGACAGGGGCTTCACAGATACGCAGTATTTT.